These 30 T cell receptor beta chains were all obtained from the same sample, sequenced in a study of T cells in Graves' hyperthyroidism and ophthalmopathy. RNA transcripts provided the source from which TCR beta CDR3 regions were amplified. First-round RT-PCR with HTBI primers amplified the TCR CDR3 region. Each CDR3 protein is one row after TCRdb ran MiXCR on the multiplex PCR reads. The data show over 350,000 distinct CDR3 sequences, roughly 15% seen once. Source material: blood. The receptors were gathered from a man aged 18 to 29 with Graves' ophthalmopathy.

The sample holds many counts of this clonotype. CDR3 loop: CASSLAGAGAYNEQFF. The CDR3, as DNA: TGCGCCAGCAGCTTGGCCGGCGCGGGGGCCTACAATGAGCAGTTCTTC. This chain links TRBV5-1 with TRBJ2-1; 7 nucleotides align to TRBD2. The V gene's germline CDR1 is SGHRS and CDR2 YFSETQ. V shed 0 bases, J shed 2 bases, and the junction held 5 bases outside the gene matches. The CDR3 contains 16 residues.

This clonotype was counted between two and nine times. CDR3 sequence (DNA): TGCAGTGCTTCTCCCGGGGAAGAGACCCAGTACTTC. This sequence encodes CSASPGEETQYF. The chain links TRBV20-1 to TRBJ2-5, with D tentatively TRBD2 (5 bases). Trimming pared 5 bases from V and 3 bases from J, leaving 10 bases between. The germline CDR1 and CDR2 sequences are DFQATT and SNEGSKA (reference sequence). The CDR3 has 12 residues.

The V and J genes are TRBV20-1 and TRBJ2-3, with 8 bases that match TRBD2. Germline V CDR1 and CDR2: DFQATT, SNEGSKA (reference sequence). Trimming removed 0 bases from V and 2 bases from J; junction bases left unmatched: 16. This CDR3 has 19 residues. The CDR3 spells CSARDRTWASGLYTDTQYF. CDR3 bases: TGCAGTGCTAGAGATCGTACCTGGGCTAGCGGGTTATACACAGATACGCAGTATTTT.

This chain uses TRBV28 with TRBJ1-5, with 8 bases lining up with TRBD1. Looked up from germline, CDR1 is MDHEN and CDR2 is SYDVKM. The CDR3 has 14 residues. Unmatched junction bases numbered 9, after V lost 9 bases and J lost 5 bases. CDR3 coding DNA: TGTGCCAGTCCAGGGGGCCTAGATTATCAGCCCCAGCATTTT. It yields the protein CASPGGLDYQPQHF.

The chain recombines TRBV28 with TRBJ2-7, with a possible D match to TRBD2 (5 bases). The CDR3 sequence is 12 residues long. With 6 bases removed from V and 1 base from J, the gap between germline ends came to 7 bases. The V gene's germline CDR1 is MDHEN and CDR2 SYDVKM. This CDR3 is CASSGVSYEQYF. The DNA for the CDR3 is TGTGCCAGCAGCGGGGTTTCCTACGAGCAGTACTTC. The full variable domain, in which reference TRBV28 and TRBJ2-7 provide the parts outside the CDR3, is DVKVTQSSRYLVKRTGEKVFLECVQDMDHENMFWYRQDPGLGLRLIYFSYDVKMKEKGDIPEGYSVSREKKERFSLILESASTNQTSMYLCASSGVSYEQYFGPGTRLTVT.

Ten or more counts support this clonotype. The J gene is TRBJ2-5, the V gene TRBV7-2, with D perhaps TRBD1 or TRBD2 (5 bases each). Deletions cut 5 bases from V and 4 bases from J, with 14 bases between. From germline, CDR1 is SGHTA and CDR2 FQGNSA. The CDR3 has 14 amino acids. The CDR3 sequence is CASSALGGAETQYF. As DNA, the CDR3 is TGTGCCAGCAGCGCCCTTGGGGGAGCAGAGACCCAGTACTTC.

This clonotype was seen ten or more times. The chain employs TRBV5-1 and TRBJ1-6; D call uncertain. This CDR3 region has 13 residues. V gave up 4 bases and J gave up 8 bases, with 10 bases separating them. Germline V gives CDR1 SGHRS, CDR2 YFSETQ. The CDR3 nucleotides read TGCGCCAGCAGCCCAAACAGAGATTCACCCCTCCACTTT. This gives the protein CASSPNRDSPLHF.

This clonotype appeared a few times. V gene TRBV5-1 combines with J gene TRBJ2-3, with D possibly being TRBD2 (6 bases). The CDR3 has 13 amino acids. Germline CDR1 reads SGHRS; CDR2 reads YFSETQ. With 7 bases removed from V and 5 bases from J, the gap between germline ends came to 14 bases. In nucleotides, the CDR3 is TGCGCCAGCGGAAGCGGGCTAGAAGATACGCAGTATTTT. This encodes CASGSGLEDTQYF.

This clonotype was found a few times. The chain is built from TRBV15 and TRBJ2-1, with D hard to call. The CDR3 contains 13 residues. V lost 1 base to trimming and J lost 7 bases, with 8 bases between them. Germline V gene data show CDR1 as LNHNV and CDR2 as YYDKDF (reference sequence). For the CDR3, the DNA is TGTGCCACCAGCAGAGCCTCCGGGAATGAGCAGTTCTTC. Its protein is CATSRASGNEQFF.

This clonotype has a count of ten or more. CDR3 loop: CASRPDRSSYNEQFF. In DNA form, the CDR3 reads TGTGCCAGCAGACCGGACAGGAGCTCCTACAATGAGCAGTTCTTC. V is TRBV12-3 or TRBV12-4 and J is TRBJ2-1, with 7 nucleotides matching TRBD1. Trimming removed 6 bases from V and 0 bases from J; junction bases left unmatched: 5. CDR3 length equals 15 residues.

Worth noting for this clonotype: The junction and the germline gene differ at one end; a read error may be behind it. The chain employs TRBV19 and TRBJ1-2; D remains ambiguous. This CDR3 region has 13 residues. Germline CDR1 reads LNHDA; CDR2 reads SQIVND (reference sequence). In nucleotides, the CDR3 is TGTGCCAGTAGTATTGCTGGACCTCGGCCCTGGTCCTTC. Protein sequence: CASSIAGPRPWSF.

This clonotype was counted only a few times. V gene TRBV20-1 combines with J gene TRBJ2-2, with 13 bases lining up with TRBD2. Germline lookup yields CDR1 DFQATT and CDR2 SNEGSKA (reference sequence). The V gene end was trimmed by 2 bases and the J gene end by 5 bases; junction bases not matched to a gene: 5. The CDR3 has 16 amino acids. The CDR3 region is CSARITSGGVTGELFF. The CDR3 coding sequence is TGCAGTGCTAGAATTACTAGCGGGGGGGTGACCGGGGAGCTGTTTTTT.

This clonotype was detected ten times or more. CDR3: CASSFNNRGQPQHF. CDR3 nucleotide sequence: TGTGCCAGCAGTTTTAATAACAGGGGCCAGCCCCAGCATTTT. J is TRBJ1-5 and V is TRBV12-3 or TRBV12-4; the match to TRBD1 covers 7 bases. The CDR3 length is 14 residues. Trimming removed 3 bases from V and 7 bases from J; junction bases left unmatched: 6.

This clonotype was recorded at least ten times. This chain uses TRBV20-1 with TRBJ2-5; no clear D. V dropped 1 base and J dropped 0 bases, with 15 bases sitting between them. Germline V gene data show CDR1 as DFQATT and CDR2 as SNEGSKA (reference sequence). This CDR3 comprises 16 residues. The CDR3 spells CSARGYAMIYQETQYF. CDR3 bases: TGCAGTGCTAGAGGCTACGCAATGATCTACCAAGAGACCCAGTACTTC.

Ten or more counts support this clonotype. CDR3 DNA sequence: TGCAGTGGTTACCTCTCTGATTTTAATACGCAGTATTTT. It is translated as CSGYLSDFNTQYF. The V call is TRBV20-1, the J call TRBJ2-3, with D unresolved. Trimming pared 7 bases from V and 7 bases from J, leaving 18 bases between. CDR3 length: 13 amino acids. CDR1 is DFQATT and CDR2 is SNEGSKA in the germline V gene (reference sequence).

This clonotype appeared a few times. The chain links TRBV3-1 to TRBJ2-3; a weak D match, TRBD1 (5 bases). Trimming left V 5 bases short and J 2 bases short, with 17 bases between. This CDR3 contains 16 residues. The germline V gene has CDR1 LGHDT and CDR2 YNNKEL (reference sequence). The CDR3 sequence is CASSGIEQELTDTQYF. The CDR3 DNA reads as TGTGCCAGCAGCGGGATTGAACAGGAGCTCACAGATACGCAGTATTTT.

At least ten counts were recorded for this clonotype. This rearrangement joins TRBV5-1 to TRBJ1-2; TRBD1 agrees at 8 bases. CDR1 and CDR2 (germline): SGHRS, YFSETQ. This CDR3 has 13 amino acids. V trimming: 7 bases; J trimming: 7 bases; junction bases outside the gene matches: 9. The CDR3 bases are TGCGCCAGCCAAAACCCAGGGGGCAGTGGCTACACCTTC. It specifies CASQNPGGSGYTF.

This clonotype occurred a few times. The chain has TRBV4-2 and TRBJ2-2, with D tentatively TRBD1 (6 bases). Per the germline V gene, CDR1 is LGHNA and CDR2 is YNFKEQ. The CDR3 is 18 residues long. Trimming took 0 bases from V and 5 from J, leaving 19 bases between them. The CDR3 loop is CASSQDSTGQVGTGELFF. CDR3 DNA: TGTGCCAGCAGCCAAGATAGTACAGGGCAGGTTGGAACCGGGGAGCTGTTTTTT.

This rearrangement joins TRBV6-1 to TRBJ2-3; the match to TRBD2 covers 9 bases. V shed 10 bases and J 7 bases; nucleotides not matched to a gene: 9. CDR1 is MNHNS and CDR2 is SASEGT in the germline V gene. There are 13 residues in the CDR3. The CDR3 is CATFAGGPHTQYF. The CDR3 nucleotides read TGTGCCACCTTTGCGGGGGGGCCGCATACGCAGTATTTT.

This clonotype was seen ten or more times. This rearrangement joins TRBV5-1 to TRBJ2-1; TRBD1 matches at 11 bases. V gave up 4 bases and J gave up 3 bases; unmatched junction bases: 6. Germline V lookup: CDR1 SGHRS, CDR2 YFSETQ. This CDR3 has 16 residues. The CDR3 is CASSNTGTGGYNEQFF. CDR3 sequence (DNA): TGCGCCAGCAGCAATACCGGGACAGGGGGCTACAATGAGCAGTTCTTC.

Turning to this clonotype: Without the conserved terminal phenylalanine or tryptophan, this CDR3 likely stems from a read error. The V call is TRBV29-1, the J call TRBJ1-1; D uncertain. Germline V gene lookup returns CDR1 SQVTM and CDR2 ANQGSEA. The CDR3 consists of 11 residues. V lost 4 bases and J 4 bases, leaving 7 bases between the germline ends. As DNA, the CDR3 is TGCAGCGTTGGGGCCAGCACTGAAGCTTTCTCT. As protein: CSVGASTEAFS.

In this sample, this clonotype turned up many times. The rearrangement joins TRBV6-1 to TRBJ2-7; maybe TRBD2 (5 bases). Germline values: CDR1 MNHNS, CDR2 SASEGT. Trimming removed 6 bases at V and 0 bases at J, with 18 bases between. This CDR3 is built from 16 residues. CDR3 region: CASRPTRWTDSYEQYF. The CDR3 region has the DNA TGTGCCAGCAGACCAACTAGGTGGACGGACTCCTACGAGCAGTACTTC.

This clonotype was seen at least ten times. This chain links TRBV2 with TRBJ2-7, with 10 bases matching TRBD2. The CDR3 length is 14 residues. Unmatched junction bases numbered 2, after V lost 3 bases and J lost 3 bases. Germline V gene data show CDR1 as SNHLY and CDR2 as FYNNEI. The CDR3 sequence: CASSDPSGSYEQYF. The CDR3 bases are TGTGCCAGCAGTGACCCTAGCGGGAGCTACGAGCAGTACTTC.

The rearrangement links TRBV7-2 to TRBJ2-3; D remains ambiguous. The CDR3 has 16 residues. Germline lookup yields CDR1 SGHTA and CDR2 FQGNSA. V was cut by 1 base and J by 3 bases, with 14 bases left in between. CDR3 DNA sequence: TGTGCCAGCAGCTTAGGAGGCCAGGCCATGACAGATACGCAGTATTTT. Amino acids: CASSLGGQAMTDTQYF. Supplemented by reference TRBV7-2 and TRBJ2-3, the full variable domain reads GAGVSQSPSNKVTEKGKDVELRCDPISGHTALYWYRQSLGQGLEFLIYFQGNSAPDKSGLPSDRFSAERTGGSVSTLTIQRTQQEDSAVYLCASSLGGQAMTDTQYFGPGTRLTVL.

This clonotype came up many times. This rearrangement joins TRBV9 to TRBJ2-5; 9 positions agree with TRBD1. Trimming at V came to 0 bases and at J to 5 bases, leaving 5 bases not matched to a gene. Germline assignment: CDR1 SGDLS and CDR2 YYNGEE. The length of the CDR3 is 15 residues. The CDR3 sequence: CASSVGGTGWETQYF. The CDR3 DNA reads TGTGCCAGCAGCGTAGGAGGGACAGGGTGGGAGACCCAGTACTTC. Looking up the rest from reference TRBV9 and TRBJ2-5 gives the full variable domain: DSGVTQTPKHLITATGQRVTLRCSPRSGDLSVYWYQQSLDQGLQFLIQYYNGEERAKGNILERFSAQQFPDLHSELNLSSLELGDSALYFCASSVGGTGWETQYFGPGTRLLVL.

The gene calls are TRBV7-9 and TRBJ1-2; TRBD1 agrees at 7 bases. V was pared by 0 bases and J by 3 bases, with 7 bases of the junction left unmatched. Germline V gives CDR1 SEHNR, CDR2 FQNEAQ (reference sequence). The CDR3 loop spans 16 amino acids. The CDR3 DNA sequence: TGTGCCAGCAGCTTAGCCCGGGACAGAATTGACTATGGCTACACCTTC. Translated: CASSLARDRIDYGYTF.

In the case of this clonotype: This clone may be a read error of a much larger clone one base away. CDR3 in amino acids: CASILVAGIGYGYTF. The CDR3 DNA follows: TGTGCCAGCATCCTCGTTGCAGGAATTGGCTATGGCTACACCTTC. V is TRBV6-1 and J is TRBJ1-2; D not resolved. Trimming shortened V by 7 bases and J by 4 bases, and 19 bases separated the two germline ends. Germline V gene data show CDR1 as MNHNS and CDR2 as SASEGT. The CDR3 is 15 amino acids.

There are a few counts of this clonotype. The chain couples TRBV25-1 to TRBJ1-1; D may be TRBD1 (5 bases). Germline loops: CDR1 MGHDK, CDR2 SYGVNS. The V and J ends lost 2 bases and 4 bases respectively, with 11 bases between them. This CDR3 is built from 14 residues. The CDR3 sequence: CASSEGWGSTEAFF. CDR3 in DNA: TGTGCCAGCAGTGAAGGCTGGGGGAGCACTGAAGCTTTCTTT.

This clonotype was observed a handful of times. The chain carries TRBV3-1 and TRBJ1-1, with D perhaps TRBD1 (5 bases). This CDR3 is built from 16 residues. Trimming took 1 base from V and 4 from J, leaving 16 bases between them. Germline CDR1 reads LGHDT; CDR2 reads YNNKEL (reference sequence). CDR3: CASSQGPYSGGTEAFF. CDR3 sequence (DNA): TGTGCCAGCAGCCAAGGCCCCTATTCGGGGGGCACTGAAGCTTTCTTT.

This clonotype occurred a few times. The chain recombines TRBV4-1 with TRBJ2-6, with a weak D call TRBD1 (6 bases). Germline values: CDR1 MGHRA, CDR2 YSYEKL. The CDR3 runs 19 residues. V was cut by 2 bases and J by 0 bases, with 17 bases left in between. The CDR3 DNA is TGCGCCAGCAGCCAACGGGGCGTGGGGGCCGTCTCTGGGGCCAACGTCCTGACTTTC. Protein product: CASSQRGVGAVSGANVLTF.